This TCR beta chain was retrieved from a study of radiation and T cells in renal cell carcinoma. About the study: Nephrectomy followed 15 Gy stereotactic body radiation by 4 weeks.

Time point described: baseline pretreatment blood. The treatment denotes: 15 Gy SBRT to primary tumor, nephrectomy 4 weeks later. After SBRT, blood was collected at 2 and 4 weeks, plus baseline. This renal cell carcinoma was of the clear cell type. Method: immunoSEQ multiplex PCR; TCRdb's copy keeps in-frame clones and lacks some. Counted here are 150,000 or so clones, roughly 85% occurring once; the ten biggest clones make up under 25%. The germline gives CDR1 SGHRS, CDR2 YFSETQ. Trimming pared 4 bases from V and 5 bases from J, leaving 18 bases between. The CDR3 runs 15 residues. Study observations and caveats: Top tumor clonotypes rose in blood 2 weeks post-radiation, then contracted.

This clone was counted a few times. Its antigen is undetermined. The clonotype was recovered from a woman aged 50 to 60 with renal cell carcinoma. The sample consisted of blood, taken from a patient whose treatment included radiotherapy and nephrectomy. The chain combines TRBV5-1 with TRBJ1-1; a weak D match, TRBD1 (5 bases). The CDR3, as DNA: TGCGCCAGCAGCCCTAATTCCGGGACTGTTACTGAAGCTTTCTTT. It yields the protein CASSPNSGTVTEAFF.